The text below deals with one T cell receptor (beta chain). Its target is not known. This record belongs to a study of shared clonotypes between healthy human individuals. Study context: CD8 memory received one plate per donor, CD8 naive two, CD4 memory three and CD4 naive three. Findings and caveats of the study: Clonotype sharing levels among donors were expected to vary with sequencing depth. Represented diversity (both genetic and exposure-history) was limited by the small number of donors.

When replicate PCRs were run on sorted subsets, they used about 220 ng DNA, some 33,000 T cell genomes. Sequencing used immunoSEQ multiplex PCR; TCRdb keeps in-frame clones, though not all of them. The sample holds roughly 2.2 million clones, 80% to 95% seen once. CDR1 is MDHEN and CDR2 is SYDVKM in the germline V gene. The J segment lost 6 bases and the V segment lost 5 bases, leaving 13 bases of the junction unmatched. The CDR3 contains 15 residues. The chain employs TRBV28 and TRBJ2-7, with TRBD2 identical over 7 bases. The receptor was isolated from a man younger than 30 in good health. Some clones in this sample may be carry-over from other donors' samples. Specimen: naive CD4+ T cells from PBMCs. The subset denotes: CD45RA+ positively selected. The DNA for the CDR3 is TGTGCCAGCAGTCTAAGGGGCGGGAGTTTTATCGAGCAGTACTTC. The encoded protein is CASSLRGGSFIEQYF. The full variable domain, completed using reference TRBV28 and TRBJ2-7, is DVKVTQSSRYLVKRTGEKVFLECVQDMDHENMFWYRQDPGLGLRLIYFSYDVKMKEKGDIPEGYSVSREKKERFSLILESASTNQTSMYLCASSLRGGSFIEQYFGPGTRLTVT.